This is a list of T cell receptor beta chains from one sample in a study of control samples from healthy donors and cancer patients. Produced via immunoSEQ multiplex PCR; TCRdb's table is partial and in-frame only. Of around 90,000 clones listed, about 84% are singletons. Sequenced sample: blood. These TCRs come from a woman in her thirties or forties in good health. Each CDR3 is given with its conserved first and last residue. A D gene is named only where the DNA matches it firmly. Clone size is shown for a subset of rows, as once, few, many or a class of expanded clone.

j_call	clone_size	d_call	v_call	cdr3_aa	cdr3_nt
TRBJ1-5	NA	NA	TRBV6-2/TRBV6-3	CASSPGALQPQHF	TGTGCCAGCAGCCCGGGGGCACTTCAGCCCCAGCATTTT
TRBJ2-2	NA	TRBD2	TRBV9	CASSSSGWGTGELFF	TGTGCCAGCAGTTCTAGCGGCTGGGGGACCGGGGAGCTGTTTTTT
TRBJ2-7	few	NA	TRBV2	CASSVEGGSYEQYF	TGTGCCAGCAGTGTGGAGGGGGGGTCCTACGAGCAGTACTTC
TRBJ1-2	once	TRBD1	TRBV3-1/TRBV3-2	CASSQTLDRVGYTF	TGTGCCAGCAGCCAAACCCTCGACAGGGTTGGCTACACCTTC
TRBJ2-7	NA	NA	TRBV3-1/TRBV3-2	CASSQEGGTYEQYF	TGTGCCAGCAGCCAAGAGGGGGGCACATACGAGCAGTACTTC
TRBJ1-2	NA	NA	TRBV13	CASSSTGAFSNYGYTF	TGTGCCAGCAGCTCGACAGGAGCCTTCAGTAACTATGGCTACACCTTC
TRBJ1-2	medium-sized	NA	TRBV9	CASSVAAAGNYGYTF	TGTGCCAGCAGCGTAGCGGCAGCGGGTAACTATGGCTACACCTTC
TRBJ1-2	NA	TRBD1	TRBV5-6	CASSLEFGQGPINGYTF	TGTGCCAGCAGCTTGGAATTTGGACAGGGCCCGATTAATGGCTACACCTTC
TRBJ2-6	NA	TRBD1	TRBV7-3	CASSALPGQGASGANVLTF	TGTGCCAGCAGCGCCCTCCCCGGACAGGGGGCATCTGGGGCCAACGTCCTGACTTTC
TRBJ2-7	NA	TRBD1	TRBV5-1	CASSLALAGGLTYEQYF	TGCGCCAGCAGCTTGGCCCTCGCAGGGGGCCTCACCTACGAGCAGTACTTC
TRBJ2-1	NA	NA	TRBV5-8	CASSLGTSSYNEQFF	TGTGCCAGCAGCTTGGGGACGAGCTCCTACAATGAGCAGTTCTTC
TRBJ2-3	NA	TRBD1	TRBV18	CASSPNRGQDTQYF	TGTGCCAGCTCACCCAACAGGGGGCAAGATACGCAGTATTTT
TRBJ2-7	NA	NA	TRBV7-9	CASPGDSFAYEQYF	TGTGCCAGCCCGGGGGACAGTTTCGCCTACGAGCAGTACTTC
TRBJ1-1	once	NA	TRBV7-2	CASSLNARDTEAFF	TGTGCCAGCAGCTTAAATGCGAGGGACACTGAAGCTTTCTTT
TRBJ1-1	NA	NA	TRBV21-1	CASSDERGPLLNTEAFF	TGTGCCAGCAGCGACGAGAGGGGGCCCCTACTGAACACTGAAGCTTTCTTT
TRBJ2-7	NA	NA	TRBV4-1	CASSHQDRPDYEQYF	TGCGCCAGCAGCCACCAGGACCGACCGGACTACGAGCAGTACTTC
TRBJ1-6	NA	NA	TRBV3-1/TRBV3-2	CASSQFGKGANSPLHF	TGTGCCAGCAGCCAGTTTGGGAAAGGTGCTAATTCACCCCTCCACTTT
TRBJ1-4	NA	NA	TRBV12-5	CASGWGATNEKLFF	TGTGCTAGTGGATGGGGAGCAACTAATGAAAAACTGTTTTTT
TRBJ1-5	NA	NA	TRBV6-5	CASSYSKGSRNQPQHF	TGTGCCAGCAGTTACTCGAAGGGGTCTCGCAATCAGCCCCAGCATTTT
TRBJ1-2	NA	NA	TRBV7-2	CASSLGPGGGYTF	TGTGCCAGCAGCTTAGGACCCGGTGGCGGCTACACCTTC
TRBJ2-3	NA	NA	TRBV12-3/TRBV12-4	CASSRDSWDTQYF	TGTGCCAGCAGTAGAGACTCGTGGGATACGCAGTATTTT
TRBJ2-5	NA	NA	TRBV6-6	CASSTPGGLETQYF	TGTGCCAGCAGTACCCCCGGGGGGCTGGAGACCCAGTACTTC
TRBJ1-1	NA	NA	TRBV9	CASGTLNTEAFF	TGTGCCAGCGGAACCCTGAACACTGAAGCTTTCTTT